The clone carrying this T cell receptor delta chain was counted a few times. The translation of this DNA and the TCRdb protein of a much larger clone differ at residue 3, probably owing to a read error; the protein shown here is translated from the DNA. This sample was included in a study of γδ T cells in repeated Plasmodium falciparum infection. With CATT, TCRdb re-called clones from the multiplex PCR reads. Among 80,000 to 95,000 delta-chain clones listed, over 1.1% were seen once. Vgamma9/Vdelta2+ and Vdelta2-negative gammadelta T cells were flow-sorted from PBMC for bulk sequencing. This CDR3 is 15 amino acids long. In germline, CDR1 is TVYSNPD, CDR2 GDNSRS (reference sequence). Trimming left V 5 bases short and J 1 base short, with 20 bases between.

The sequence was obtained from a pool of human donors (malaria-infected and uninfected, not separated). Sequenced: gamma-delta T cells from blood. This chain uses TRDV3 with TRDJ1; weak D call: TRDD2 (6 bases). Here the J gene was assigned by germline matching of the DNA, as TCRdb has none. The DNA for the CDR3 is TGTGCCCTTTATACTCCTACCGTACGCACCGATAAACTCATCTTT. This translates into CALYTPTVRTDKLIF.